The 5 T cell receptor beta chains in this list originate from one sample, sequenced in a study of control samples from healthy donors and cancer patients. Produced via immunoSEQ multiplex PCR; TCRdb's table is partial and in-frame only. The data show just under 75,000 clones, with about 90% seen just once and 3% to 4.5% held by the top ten. The sample taken for sequencing was blood. These receptors all stem from a woman aged 50 to 60 in good health.

The chain couples TRBV30 to TRBJ1-5; TRBD1 aligns across 7 bases. The germline CDR1 and CDR2 sequences are GTSNPN and SVGIG (reference sequence). With 3 bases clipped from V and 0 bases from J, the junction kept 5 bases outside the gene matches. This CDR3 has 15 residues. The CDR3 sequence: CAWRRQGFSNQPQHF. In nucleotides, the CDR3 is TGTGCCTGGAGAAGACAGGGTTTTAGCAATCAGCCCCAGCATTTT.

J is TRBJ1-1 and V is TRBV5-1, with D possibly TRBD1 on 5 matching bases. Trimming cost V 4 bases and J 5 bases, with 15 bases left between them. Germline loops: CDR1 SGHRS, CDR2 YFSETQ. The CDR3 has 14 amino acids. CDR3 region: CASSPSQGWTEAFF. The CDR3 DNA reads TGCGCCAGCAGCCCTTCTCAGGGTTGGACTGAAGCTTTCTTT.

The V call is TRBV5-4, the J call TRBJ2-7; TRBD2 matches at 11 bases. Looked up from germline, CDR1 is SGHNT and CDR2 is YYREEE (reference sequence). J lost 0 bases, V lost 4 bases, and 3 bases had no gene match. The CDR3 sequence is 15 residues long. The CDR3 spells CASSPTSGNSYEQYF. As DNA, the CDR3 is TGTGCCAGCAGCCCGACTAGCGGGAACTCCTACGAGCAGTACTTC.

The V and J genes are TRBV18 and TRBJ1-3; no reliable D call. The V end was cut by 0 bases, the J end by 4 bases, with 10 bases between. Germline-derived CDR1 and CDR2 are KGHSH and LQKENI. CDR3 length: 15 amino acids. The CDR3 loop is CASSPPGAGGNTIYF. The CDR3 DNA reads TGTGCCAGCTCACCACCGGGAGCGGGAGGAAACACCATATATTTT.

The table lists this clone with a count of one. This chain uses TRBV6-5 with TRBJ2-5; 9 positions match TRBD1. Germline CDR1 and CDR2: MNHEY and SVGAGI. V shed 6 bases and J 4 bases; nucleotides not matched to a gene: 9. The CDR3 covers 15 residues. DNA of the CDR3: TGTGCCAGCAGATCCGGGACAGGGTCCCCAGAGACCCAGTACTTC. Its translation is CASRSGTGSPETQYF.